This TCR beta chain was profiled in a study of blood T cell repertoires in COVID-19. For the study at large: The United States, Italy and Spain provided the acute and convalescent COVID-19 samples.

Everyone who took part was about 18 to 90 years old, and they came from about two dozen US areas. Participant-reported clinical history was the basis for cohort assignment. Before being deemed recovered, Cohort 3 donors had two negative PCRs, clearance, or symptom resolution. The CDR3 spans 15 residues. V lost 4 bases to trimming and J lost 3 bases; unmatched junction nucleotides: 6. The germline CDR1 and CDR2 sequences are MRHNA and SNTAGT. The repertoire was sequenced with immunoSEQ multiplex PCR; TCRdb's copy has only in-frame clones and lacks some. The table includes around 260,000 clones, 70% to 90% detected once.

J is TRBJ2-1 and V is TRBV6-4, with 7 positions matching TRBD1. This sequence originates from a woman aged 25 to 39 who had recovered from COVID-19. What was sequenced was PBMCs or T cells enriched from blood (not recorded which). Here the CDR3 DNA reads TGTGCCAGCAGTGCCCTGACAGGGAACTACAATGAGCAGTTCTTC. Its protein is CASSALTGNYNEQFF.